Included here is one TCR beta chain sequence, with context. No antigen is known for it. This entry comes from a study of beta chain features in type 1 diabetes. Study-level results: Whether TCRB rearrangement is influenced by HLA type went unresolved here. Type 1 diabetes patients had moderately but significantly shorter TCRB CDR3s in all four CD4+ subsets. A potential PCR bias toward shorter templates would be equal in patient and control samples. Insertion counts at VDJ junctions were lower in type 1 diabetes patients, who also showed more deletions there.

Since all of the isolated RNA was reverse transcribed, expressed TCRB transcripts were what got sequenced. Generated by immunoSEQ multiplex PCR, the TCRdb table keeps only in-frame clones and is missing some. The data show around 250,000 clones, over 11% seen once. The CDR3 extends over 15 amino acids. The V gene's germline CDR1 is SGHTA and CDR2 FQGNSA. Trimming at V came to 2 bases and at J to 6 bases, leaving 4 bases not matched to a gene. Researchers reported sorting CD4+ naive, central memory, regulatory and stem cell-like memory cells via CD45RO/CCR7/CD25/CD127/CD95/CD27. The sequenced sample was naive CD4+ T cells from blood. This clonotype originated in a man between 25 and 39 years old with type 1 diabetes. The rearrangement links TRBV7-2 to TRBJ2-2; TRBD1 aligns across 9 bases. The CDR3 protein is CASSLWTGESGELFF. The CDR3 DNA reads TGTGCCAGCAGCTTATGGACAGGGGAGTCCGGGGAGCTGTTTTTT.